This TCR beta chain was sequenced for a study of blood T cell repertoires in COVID-19 (dated by TCRdb to about 2020). Background on the whole study: The collaborator samples originated in the United States, Italy and Spain and spanned the acute and convalescent phases of COVID-19. The repertoires were released in a freely available public database meant as a resource for research on the immune response to SARS-CoV-2. Deeply sampled blood TCRbeta repertoires from subjects exposed to, actively infected with, or recovered from COVID-19 were included in the dataset. Where available, HLA class I and class II types were obtained from metadata supplied by the sample provider rather than from assay-based typing. Nearly every sample came with metadata listing a de-identified subject ID, COVID-19 status, age in years and sex. The prospective study material was composed of cDNA or gDNA derived from T cells, B-cell-depleted T cells, or PBMCs. The samples were drawn from the first 160 participants of the ongoing ImmuneRACE study and from 950 to 1,500 subjects provided by 6 global collaborators.

At the junction V is shortened by 3 bases and J by 7 bases, with 19 bases in between. The CDR3 contains 16 residues, cysteine and phenylalanine counted. Of all the DNA, just the CDR3 is kept, 48 bases in frame from base 1. The germline V gene (reference sequence) supplies CDR1 LNHDA and CDR2 SQIVND. What the study reported, not specific to this receptor: Clinical and demographic metadata were provided uncurated, with the amount varying by source and participant.

TCRbeta CDR3 regions were amplified from genomic DNA using the immunoSEQ Assay, a bias-controlled multiplex PCR. In the source study's methods: Nucleated cell counts per sample were estimated from amplification of reference gene primers within the assay. To quantify the absolute abundance of each unique TCRbeta CDR3 rearrangement, sequence reads were collapsed and filtered. For each sample, productive Simpson clonality was calculated as the square root of Simpson's diversity index across productive rearrangements. This immuneACCESS table, as held by TCRdb, lists in-frame sequences with V and J called but not all clones. Of the missing ones, under half trace to an unresolved V gene in checked studies; the others have no known cause. The V and J calls and the clone size are those of that table, but D and trimming were determined from the DNA. This sample is represented by hundreds of thousands of clones; around nine tenths of them were singletons. The ten largest clonotypes hold roughly a tenth of the sample.

Notes on this clone: Its recognized antigen is unknown. Base qualities are not recorded, but no much larger clone differs from it by a single base.

Enrolling through a virtual design, the prospective study's participants ranged in age from roughly 18 to 95 years and lived across roughly 23 United States geographic areas. Cohort assignment in the prospective study relied on participant-reported clinical history from a screening survey and a study questionnaire. ImmuneRACE Cohort 3 recovered participants were defined by two consecutive negative NP/OP PCR tests, healthcare professional clearance, or symptom resolution. Mobile phlebotomists in the prospective study collected whole blood, serum and a nasopharyngeal or oropharyngeal swab from every participant. Over a roughly 2-month period, participants in the prospective study had the option of providing additional blood draws and questionnaires. Prospective study blood samples were shipped either frozen or at room temperature before DNA extraction.

Sequencing was carried out using PBMCs or T cells enriched from blood (not recorded which). The sequence links TRBV19 to TRBJ2-1; the best D guess is TRBD2, with 6 bases matching. The receptor was isolated from a woman aged 40 to 55 who had recovered from COVID-19. The DNA reads as follows: TGTGCCAGTAGTATCCGACGGGACTGGAGTAGAAATGAGCAGTTCTTC. This yields the protein CASSIRRDWSRNEQFF.